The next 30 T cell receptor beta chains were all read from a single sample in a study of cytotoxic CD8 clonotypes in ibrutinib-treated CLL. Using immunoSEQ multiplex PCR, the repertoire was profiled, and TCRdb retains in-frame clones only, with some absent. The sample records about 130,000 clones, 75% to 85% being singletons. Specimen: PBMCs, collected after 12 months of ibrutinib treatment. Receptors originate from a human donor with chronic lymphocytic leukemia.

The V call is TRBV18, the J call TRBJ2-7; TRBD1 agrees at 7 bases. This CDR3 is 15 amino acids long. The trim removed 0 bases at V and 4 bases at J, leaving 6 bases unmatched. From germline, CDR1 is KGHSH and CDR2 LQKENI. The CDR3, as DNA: TGTGCCAGCTCACCACCTGGTCACAGGGGATACGAGCAGTACTTC. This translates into CASSPPGHRGYEQYF.

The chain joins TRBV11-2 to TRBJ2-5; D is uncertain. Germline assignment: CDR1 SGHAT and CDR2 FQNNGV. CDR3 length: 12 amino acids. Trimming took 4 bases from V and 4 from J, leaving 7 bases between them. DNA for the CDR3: TGTGCCAGCAGCTACCTAGGAGAGACCCAGTACTTC. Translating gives CASSYLGETQYF.

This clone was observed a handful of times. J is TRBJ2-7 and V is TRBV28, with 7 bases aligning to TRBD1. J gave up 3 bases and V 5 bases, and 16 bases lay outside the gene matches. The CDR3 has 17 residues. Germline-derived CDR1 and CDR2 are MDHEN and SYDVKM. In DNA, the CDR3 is TGTGCCAGCAGTCCCACCCGCGGAACAGGGGCCCACTACGAGCAGTACTTC. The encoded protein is CASSPTRGTGAHYEQYF.

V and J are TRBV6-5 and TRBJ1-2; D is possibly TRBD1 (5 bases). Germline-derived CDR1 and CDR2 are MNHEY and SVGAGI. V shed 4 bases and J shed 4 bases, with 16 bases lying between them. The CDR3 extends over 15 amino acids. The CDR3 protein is CASSSLGEATYGYTF. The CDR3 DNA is TGTGCCAGCAGTTCCCTGGGGGAGGCTACCTATGGCTACACCTTC.

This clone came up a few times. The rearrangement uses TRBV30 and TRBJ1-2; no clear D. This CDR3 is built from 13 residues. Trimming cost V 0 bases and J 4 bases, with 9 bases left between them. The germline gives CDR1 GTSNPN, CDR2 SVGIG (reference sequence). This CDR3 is CAWSVDRSYGYTF. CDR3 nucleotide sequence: TGTGCCTGGAGTGTAGATAGAAGCTATGGCTACACCTTC.

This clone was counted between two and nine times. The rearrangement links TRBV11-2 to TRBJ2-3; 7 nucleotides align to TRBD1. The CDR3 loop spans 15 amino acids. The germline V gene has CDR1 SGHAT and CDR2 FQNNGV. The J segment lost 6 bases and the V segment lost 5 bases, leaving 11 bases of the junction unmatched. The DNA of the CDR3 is TGTGCCAGCAGCATATGGACAGGACCTCTGGATACGCAGTATTTT. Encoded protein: CASSIWTGPLDTQYF.

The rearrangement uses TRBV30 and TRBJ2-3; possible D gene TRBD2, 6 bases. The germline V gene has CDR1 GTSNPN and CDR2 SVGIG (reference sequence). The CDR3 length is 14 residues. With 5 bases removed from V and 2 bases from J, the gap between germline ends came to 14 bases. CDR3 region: CAWFTGALTDTQYF. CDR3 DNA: TGTGCCTGGTTTACGGGAGCCCTCACAGATACGCAGTATTTT.

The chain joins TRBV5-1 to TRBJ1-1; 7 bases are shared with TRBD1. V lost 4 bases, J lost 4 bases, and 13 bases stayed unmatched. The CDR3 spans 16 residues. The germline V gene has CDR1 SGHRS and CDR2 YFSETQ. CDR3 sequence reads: CASSRLPQGETTEAFF. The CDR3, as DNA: TGCGCCAGCAGCCGTTTGCCCCAGGGGGAGACCACTGAAGCTTTCTTT.

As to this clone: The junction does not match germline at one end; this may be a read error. The CDR3 is CASRLEPSGETQYF. Written as DNA, the CDR3 is TGCGCCAGCAGGTTGGAGCCTTCCGGGGAGACCCAGTACTTC. The chain has TRBV5-1 and TRBJ2-5; D remains unclear. Germline assignment: CDR1 SGHRS and CDR2 YFSETQ. CDR3 length: 14 residues.

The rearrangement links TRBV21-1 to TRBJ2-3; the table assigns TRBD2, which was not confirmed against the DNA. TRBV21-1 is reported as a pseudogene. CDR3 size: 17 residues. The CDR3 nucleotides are TGTGCCAGCAGCAAACCACTAGCGGGAGTTTCATCTGATACGCAGTATTTT. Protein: CASSKPLAGVSSDTQYF.

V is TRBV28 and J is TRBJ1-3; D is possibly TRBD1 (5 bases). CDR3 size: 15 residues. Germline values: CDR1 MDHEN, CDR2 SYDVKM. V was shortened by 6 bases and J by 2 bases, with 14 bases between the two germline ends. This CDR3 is CASSVGRQTGNTIYF. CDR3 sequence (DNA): TGTGCCAGCAGCGTGGGGCGACAGACTGGAAACACCATATATTTT.

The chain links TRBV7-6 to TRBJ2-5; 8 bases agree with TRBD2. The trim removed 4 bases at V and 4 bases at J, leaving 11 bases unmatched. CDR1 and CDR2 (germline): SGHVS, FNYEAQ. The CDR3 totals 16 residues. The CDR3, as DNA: TGTGCCAGCAGCTCTAGTGGCGGGAGGCTCGGAGAGACCCAGTACTTC. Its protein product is CASSSSGGRLGETQYF.

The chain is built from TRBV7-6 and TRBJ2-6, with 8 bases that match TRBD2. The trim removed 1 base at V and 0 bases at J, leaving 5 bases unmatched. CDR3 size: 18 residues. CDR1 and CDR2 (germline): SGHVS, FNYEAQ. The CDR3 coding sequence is TGTGCCAGCAGCTTAGAACTAGCGGCTTCCTCTGGGGCCAACGTCCTGACTTTC. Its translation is CASSLELAASSGANVLTF.

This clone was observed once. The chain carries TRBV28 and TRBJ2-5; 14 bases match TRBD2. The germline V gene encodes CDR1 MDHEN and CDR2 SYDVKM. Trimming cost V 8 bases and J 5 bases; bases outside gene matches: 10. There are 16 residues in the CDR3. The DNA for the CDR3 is TGTGCCAGCTATACGGGACTAGCGGGAGACGGGGAGACCCAGTACTTC. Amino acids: CASYTGLAGDGETQYF.

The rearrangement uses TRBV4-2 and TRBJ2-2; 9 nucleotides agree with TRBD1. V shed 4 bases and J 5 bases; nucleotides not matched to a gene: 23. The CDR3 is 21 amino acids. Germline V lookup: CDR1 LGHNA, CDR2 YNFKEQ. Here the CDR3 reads CASSPPQGALLLTPGTGELFF. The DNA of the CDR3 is TGTGCCAGCAGCCCACCACAGGGGGCGTTATTACTTACTCCGGGAACCGGGGAGCTGTTTTTT.

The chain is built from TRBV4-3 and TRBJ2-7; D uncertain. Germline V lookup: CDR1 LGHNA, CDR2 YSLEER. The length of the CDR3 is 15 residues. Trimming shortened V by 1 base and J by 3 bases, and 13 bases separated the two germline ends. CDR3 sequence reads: CASSQVLGYGYEQYF. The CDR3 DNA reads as TGCGCCAGCAGCCAAGTCCTGGGGTATGGCTACGAGCAGTACTTC.

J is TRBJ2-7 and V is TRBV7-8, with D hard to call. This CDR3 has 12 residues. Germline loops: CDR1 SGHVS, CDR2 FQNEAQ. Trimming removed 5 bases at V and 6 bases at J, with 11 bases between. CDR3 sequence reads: CASSITLGEQYF. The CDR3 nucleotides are TGTGCCAGCAGCATAACCCTGGGCGAGCAGTACTTC.

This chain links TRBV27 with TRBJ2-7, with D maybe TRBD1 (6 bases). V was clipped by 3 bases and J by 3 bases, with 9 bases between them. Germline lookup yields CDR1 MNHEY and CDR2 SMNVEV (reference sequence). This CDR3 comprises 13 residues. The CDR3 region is CASSFQTGYEQYF. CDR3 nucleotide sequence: TGTGCCAGCAGTTTCCAGACAGGCTACGAGCAGTACTTC.

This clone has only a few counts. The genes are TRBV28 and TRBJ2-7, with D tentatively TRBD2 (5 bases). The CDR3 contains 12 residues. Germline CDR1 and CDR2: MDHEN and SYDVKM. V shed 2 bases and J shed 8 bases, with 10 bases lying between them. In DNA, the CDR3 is TGTGCCAGCAGTTTAGCGCAGCGGAAGCAGTACTTC. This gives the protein CASSLAQRKQYF.

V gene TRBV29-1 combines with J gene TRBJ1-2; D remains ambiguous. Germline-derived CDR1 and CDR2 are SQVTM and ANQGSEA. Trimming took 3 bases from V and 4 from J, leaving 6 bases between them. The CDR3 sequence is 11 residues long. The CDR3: CSVDLGYGYTF. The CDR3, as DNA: TGCAGCGTTGATCTGGGCTATGGCTACACCTTC.

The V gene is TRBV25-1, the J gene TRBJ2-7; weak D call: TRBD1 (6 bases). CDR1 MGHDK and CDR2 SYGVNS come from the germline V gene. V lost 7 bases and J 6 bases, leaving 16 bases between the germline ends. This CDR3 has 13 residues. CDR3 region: CASTHQTGREQYF. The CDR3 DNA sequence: TGTGCCAGCACCCACCAGACAGGCCGCGAGCAGTACTTC.

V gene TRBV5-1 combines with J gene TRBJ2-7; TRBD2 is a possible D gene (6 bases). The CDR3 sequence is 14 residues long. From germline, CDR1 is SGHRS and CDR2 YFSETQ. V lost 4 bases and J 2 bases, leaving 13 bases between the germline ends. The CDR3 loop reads CASSPGRGPYEQYF. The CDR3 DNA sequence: TGCGCCAGCAGCCCGGGGCGGGGCCCCTACGAGCAGTACTTC.

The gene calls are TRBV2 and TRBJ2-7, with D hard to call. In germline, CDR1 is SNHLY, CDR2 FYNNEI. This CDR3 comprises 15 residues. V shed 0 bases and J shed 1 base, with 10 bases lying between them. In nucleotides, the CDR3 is TGTGCCAGCAGTGAAGCTGATGTTCGTTCCTACGAGCAGTACTTC. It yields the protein CASSEADVRSYEQYF.

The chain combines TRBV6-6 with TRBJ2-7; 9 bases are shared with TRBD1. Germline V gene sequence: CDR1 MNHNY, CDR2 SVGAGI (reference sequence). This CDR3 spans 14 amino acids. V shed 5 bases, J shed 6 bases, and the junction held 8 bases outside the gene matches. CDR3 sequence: CASSGRDREPEQYF. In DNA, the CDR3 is TGTGCCAGCAGTGGCCGGGACAGGGAGCCCGAGCAGTACTTC.

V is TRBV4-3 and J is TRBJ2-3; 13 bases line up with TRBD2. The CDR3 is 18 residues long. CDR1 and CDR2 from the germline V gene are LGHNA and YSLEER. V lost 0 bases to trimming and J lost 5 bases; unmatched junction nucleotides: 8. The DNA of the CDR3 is TGCGCCAGCAGCCAAGATAGAGTGGGACTAGCGGGATTAGATACGCAGTATTTT. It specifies CASSQDRVGLAGLDTQYF.

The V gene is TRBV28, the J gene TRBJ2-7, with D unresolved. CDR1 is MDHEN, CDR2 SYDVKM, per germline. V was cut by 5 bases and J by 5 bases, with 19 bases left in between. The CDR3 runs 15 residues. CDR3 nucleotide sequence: TGTGCCAGCAGTATACCGTCCTTATCAAAGAACGAGCAGTACTTC. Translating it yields CASSIPSLSKNEQYF.

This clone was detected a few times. The CDR3 DNA follows: TGTGCCAGCTCACCGTACAGGGGCTACGAGCAGTACTTC. This encodes CASSPYRGYEQYF. The chain links TRBV18 to TRBJ2-7; 7 nucleotides agree with TRBD1. The CDR3 is 13 amino acids. V lost 3 bases, J lost 3 bases, and 2 bases stayed unmatched. Germline V lookup: CDR1 KGHSH, CDR2 LQKENI.

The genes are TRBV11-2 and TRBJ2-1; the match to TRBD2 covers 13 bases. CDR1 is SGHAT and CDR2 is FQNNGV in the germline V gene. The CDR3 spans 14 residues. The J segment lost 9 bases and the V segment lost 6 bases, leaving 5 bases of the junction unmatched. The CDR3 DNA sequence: TGTGCCAGCAGTAGGACTAGCGGGAGCACTGAGCAGTTCTTC. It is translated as CASSRTSGSTEQFF.

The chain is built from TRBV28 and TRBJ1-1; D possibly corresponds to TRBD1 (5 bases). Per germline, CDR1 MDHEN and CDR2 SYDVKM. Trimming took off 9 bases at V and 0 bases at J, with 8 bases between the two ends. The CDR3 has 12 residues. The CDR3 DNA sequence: TGTGCCAGTGAGGGGATGAACACTGAAGCTTTCTTT. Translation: CASEGMNTEAFF. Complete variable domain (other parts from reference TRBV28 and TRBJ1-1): DVKVTQSSRYLVKRTGEKVFLECVQDMDHENMFWYRQDPGLGLRLIYFSYDVKMKEKGDIPEGYSVSREKKERFSLILESASTNQTSMYLCASEGMNTEAFFGQGTRLTVV.

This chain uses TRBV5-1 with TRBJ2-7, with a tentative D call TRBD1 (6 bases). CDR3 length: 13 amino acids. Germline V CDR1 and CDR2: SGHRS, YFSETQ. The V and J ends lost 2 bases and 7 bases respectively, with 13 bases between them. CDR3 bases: TGCGCCAGCAGCTTCTACAGGGACGGAGAGCAGTACTTC. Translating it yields CASSFYRDGEQYF.